These 10 T cell receptor beta chains came from one sample sequenced in a study of Ad26.COV2.S vaccination and SARS-CoV-2 variants. Libraries were prepared by immunoSEQ multiplex PCR; TCRdb keeps only in-frame clonotypes and omits some of them. Seen here are 450,000 to 550,000 clones, roughly 87% observed once, and the top ten hold just over 2.5%. Specified treatment: around 19 received Ad26.COV2.S at low or high dose, single or two shots; a few received placebo; per-sample allocation not given. Sampling happened 63 days after the first vaccine or placebo injection. This specimen was peripheral blood, taken in a trial of Ad26.COV2.S vaccine versus placebo. These receptors were taken from a person aged 18-60 years who received the Ad26.COV2.S COVID-19 vaccine or a placebo.

The V gene is TRBV28, the J gene TRBJ1-5, with 9 bases lining up with TRBD1. CDR1 is MDHEN, CDR2 SYDVKM, per germline. V shed 7 bases, J shed 3 bases, and the junction held 10 bases outside the gene matches. CDR3 length: 16 residues. The CDR3 bases are TGTGCCAGCATTAAGGGGGGGACAGGGTACAATCAGCCCCAGCATTTT. It yields the protein CASIKGGTGYNQPQHF.

In its sample, this clone was seen a few times. V and J are TRBV10-3 and TRBJ1-3; D not resolved. Germline CDR1 and CDR2: ENHRY and SYGVKD. V shed 6 bases and J shed 1 base, with 10 bases lying between them. CDR3 size: 14 residues. CDR3 DNA sequence: TGTGCCATCAGGGACCCACGTTCTGGAAACACCATATATTTT. This gives the protein CAIRDPRSGNTIYF.

The genes are TRBV5-1 and TRBJ1-4; D perhaps matches TRBD1 (5 bases). CDR1 is SGHRS and CDR2 is YFSETQ in the germline V gene. This CDR3 region has 16 residues. Trimming removed 4 bases from V and 8 bases from J, with 21 bases in between. The CDR3 region has the DNA TGCGCCAGCAGCACCACGGCCCCCATGGGGGACGAAAAACTGTTTTTT. As protein: CASSTTAPMGDEKLFF.

This clone was observed once. The J gene is TRBJ2-3, the V gene TRBV18; 7 bases fit TRBD2. The CDR3 sequence is 14 residues long. CDR1 is KGHSH, CDR2 LQKENI, per germline. V shed 3 bases and J 2 bases; nucleotides not matched to a gene: 2. The CDR3 region is CASSPRLATDTQYF. CDR3 DNA: TGTGCCAGCTCACCCAGACTAGCCACAGATACGCAGTATTTT.

The J gene is TRBJ1-1, the V gene TRBV29-1, with 11 bases fitting TRBD1. CDR1 and CDR2 (germline): SQVTM, ANQGSEA. V shed 7 bases, J shed 1 base, and the junction held 8 bases outside the gene matches. CDR3 length: 15 residues. The CDR3 reads CSAIRTGGGNTEAFF. The CDR3 region has the DNA TGCAGCGCCATAAGGACAGGGGGCGGGAACACTGAAGCTTTCTTT. Combining the CDR3 with reference TRBV29-1 and TRBJ1-1 gives the whole variable domain SAVISQKPSRDICQRGTSLTIQCQVDSQVTMMFWYRQQPGQSLTLIATANQGSEATYESGFVIDKFPISRPNLTFSTLTVSNMSPEDSSIYLCSAIRTGGGNTEAFFGQGTRLTVV.

This clone was recorded once. The genes are TRBV4-3 and TRBJ1-2; TRBD1 might be the D (5 bases). CDR3 size: 14 residues. The V end lost 2 bases, the J end lost 4 bases, and 11 bases lay between the germline ends. Per germline, CDR1 LGHNA and CDR2 YSLEER. CDR3 in amino acids: CASSQTGRFYGYTF. The DNA for the CDR3 is TGCGCCAGCAGCCAAACGGGACGGTTCTATGGCTACACCTTC.

The chain joins TRBV24-1 to TRBJ2-1; tentatively, D is TRBD2 (6 bases). CDR3 length equals 14 residues. Germline V gene data show CDR1 as KGHDR and CDR2 as SFDVKD. The V end lost 6 bases, the J end lost 4 bases, and 12 bases lay between the germline ends. Here the CDR3 reads CATSRPGTYNEQFF. CDR3 in DNA: TGTGCCACCAGTCGCCCCGGGACTTACAATGAGCAGTTCTTC.

This clone was recorded once. The CDR3 coding sequence is TGTGCCAGCAGTTACAACATGTTGGGCTACGAGCAGTACTTC. This gives the protein CASSYNMLGYEQYF. The chain links TRBV6-2 or TRBV6-3 to TRBJ2-7; no definite D call. CDR1 is MNHEY, CDR2 SVGEGT, per germline. There are 14 residues in the CDR3. Deletions cut 2 bases from V and 3 bases from J, with 11 bases between.

The V gene is TRBV7-6, the J gene TRBJ2-7; D is unclear. The germline V gene has CDR1 SGHVS and CDR2 FNYEAQ. V lost 3 bases to trimming and J lost 6 bases, with 15 bases between them. The CDR3 length is 14 residues. CDR3 sequence: CASSLDPQMSEQYV. The CDR3 nucleotides are TGTGCCAGCAGCTTGGACCCACAGATGAGCGAGCAGTACGTC.

This sequence joins TRBV18 and TRBJ2-5; TRBD2 matches at 12 bases. The V segment lost 3 bases and the J segment 8 bases; nucleotides outside the gene matches: 7. This CDR3 contains 15 residues. The germline CDR1 and CDR2 sequences are KGHSH and LQKENI. The CDR3 nucleotides read TGTGCCAGCTCACCCGGACTAGCGGGGTATGGAACCCAGTACTTC. It translates to CASSPGLAGYGTQYF.